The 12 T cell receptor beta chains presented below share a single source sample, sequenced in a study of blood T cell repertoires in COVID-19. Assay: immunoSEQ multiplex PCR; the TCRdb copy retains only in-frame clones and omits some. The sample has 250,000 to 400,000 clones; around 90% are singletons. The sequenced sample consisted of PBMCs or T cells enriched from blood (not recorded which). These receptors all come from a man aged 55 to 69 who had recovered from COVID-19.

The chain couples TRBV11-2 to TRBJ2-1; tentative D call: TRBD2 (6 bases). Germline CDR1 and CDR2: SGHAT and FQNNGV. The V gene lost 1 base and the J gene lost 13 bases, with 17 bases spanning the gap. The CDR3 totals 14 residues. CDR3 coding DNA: TGTGCCAGCAGCTTAGTCGACACCCCGGAGGGACAGTTCTTC. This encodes CASSLVDTPEGQFF.

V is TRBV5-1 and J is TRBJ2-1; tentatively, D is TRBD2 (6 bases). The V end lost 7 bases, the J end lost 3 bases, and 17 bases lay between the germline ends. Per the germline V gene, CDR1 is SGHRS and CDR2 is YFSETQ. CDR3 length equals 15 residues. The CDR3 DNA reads TGCGCCAGCGGCAGTGGAGCGGGCGGCTACAATGAGCAGTTCTTC. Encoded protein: CASGSGAGGYNEQFF.

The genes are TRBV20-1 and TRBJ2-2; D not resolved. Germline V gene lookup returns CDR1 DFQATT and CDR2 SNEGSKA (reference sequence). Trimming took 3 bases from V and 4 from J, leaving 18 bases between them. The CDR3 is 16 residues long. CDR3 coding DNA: TGCAGTGCTAGTTACGGTGAGGCTTCGCGCACCGGGGAGCTGTTTTTT. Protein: CSASYGEASRTGELFF.

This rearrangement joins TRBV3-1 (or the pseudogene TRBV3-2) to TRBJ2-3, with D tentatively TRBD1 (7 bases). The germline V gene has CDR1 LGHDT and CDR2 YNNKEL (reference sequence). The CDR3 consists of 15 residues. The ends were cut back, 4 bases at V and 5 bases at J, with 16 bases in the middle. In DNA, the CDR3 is TGTGCCAGCAGCCGTTCAGGGGGGTCAAAAGATACGCAGTATTTT. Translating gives CASSRSGGSKDTQYF.

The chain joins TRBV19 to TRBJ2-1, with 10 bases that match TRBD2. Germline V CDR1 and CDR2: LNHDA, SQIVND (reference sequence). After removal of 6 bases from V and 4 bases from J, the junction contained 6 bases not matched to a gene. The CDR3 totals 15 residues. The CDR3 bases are TGTGCCAGTAGAGTTAGCGGGAGGTCGTACAATGAGCAGTTCTTC. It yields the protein CASRVSGRSYNEQFF.

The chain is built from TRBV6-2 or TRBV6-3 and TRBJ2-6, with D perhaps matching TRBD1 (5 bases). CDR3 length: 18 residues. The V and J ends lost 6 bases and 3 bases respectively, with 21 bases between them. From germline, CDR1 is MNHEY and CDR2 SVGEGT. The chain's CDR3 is CASSHLRFRQNGANVLTF. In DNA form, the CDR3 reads TGTGCCAGCAGCCACCTCCGCTTTCGACAGAATGGGGCCAACGTCCTGACTTTC.

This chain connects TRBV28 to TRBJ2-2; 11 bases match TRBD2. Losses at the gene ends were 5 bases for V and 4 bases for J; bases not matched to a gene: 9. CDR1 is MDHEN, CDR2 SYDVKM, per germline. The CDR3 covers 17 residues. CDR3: CASSPVWLAGGTGELFF. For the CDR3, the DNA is TGTGCCAGCAGTCCCGTTTGGCTAGCGGGAGGCACCGGGGAGCTGTTTTTT.

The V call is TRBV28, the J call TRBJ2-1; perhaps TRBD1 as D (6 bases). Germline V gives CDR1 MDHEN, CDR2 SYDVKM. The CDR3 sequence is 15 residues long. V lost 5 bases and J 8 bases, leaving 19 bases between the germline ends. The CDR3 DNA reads TGTGCCAGCAGTAGGTCGTTGGGACATCAAGATGAGCAGTTCTTC. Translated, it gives CASSRSLGHQDEQFF.

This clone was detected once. CDR3 bases: TGTGCCAGCAGTGAAGAGGGAAGGGGGCGGAACACTGAAGCTTTCTTT. It translates to CASSEEGRGRNTEAFF. The V gene is TRBV2, the J gene TRBJ1-1, with TRBD1 matching 7 bases. This CDR3 has 16 amino acids. In germline, CDR1 is SNHLY, CDR2 FYNNEI. The ends lost 1 base at V and 1 base at J; junction bases unmatched: 6. Full variable domain (missing parts from reference TRBV2 and TRBJ1-1): EPEVTQTPSHQVTQMGQEVILRCVPISNHLYFYWYRQILGQKVEFLVSFYNNEISEKSEIFDDQFSVERPDGSNFTLKIRSTKLEDSAMYFCASSEEGRGRNTEAFFGQGTRLTVV.

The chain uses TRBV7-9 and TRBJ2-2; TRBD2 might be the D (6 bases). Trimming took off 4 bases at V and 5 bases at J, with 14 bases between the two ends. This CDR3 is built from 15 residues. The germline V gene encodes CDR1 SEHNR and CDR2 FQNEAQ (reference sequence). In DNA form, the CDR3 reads TGTGCCAGCAGCTCCGGGACTGCGAGAACCGGGGAGCTGTTTTTT. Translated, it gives CASSSGTARTGELFF.

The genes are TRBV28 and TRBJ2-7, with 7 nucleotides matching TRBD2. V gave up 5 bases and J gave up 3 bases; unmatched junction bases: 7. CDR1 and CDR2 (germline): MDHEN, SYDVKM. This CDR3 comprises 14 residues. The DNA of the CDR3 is TGTGCCAGCAGTGGCGGGAGACAGATCTACGAGCAGTACTTC. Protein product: CASSGGRQIYEQYF.

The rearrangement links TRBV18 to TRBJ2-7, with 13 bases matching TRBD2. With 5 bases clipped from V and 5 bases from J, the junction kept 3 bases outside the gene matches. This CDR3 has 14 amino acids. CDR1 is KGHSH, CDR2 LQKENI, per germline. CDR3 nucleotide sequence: TGTGCCAGCTCAGAACTAGCGGGAGGGGACGAGCAGTACTTC. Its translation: CASSELAGGDEQYF.